Each of the 25 T cell receptor beta chains below was sequenced from the same sample in a study of T cell responses to AZD1222 COVID-19 vaccine. Produced via immunoSEQ multiplex PCR; TCRdb's table is partial and in-frame only. The repertoire holds around 120,000 clones, with about 90% as singletons. Material: peripheral blood, obtained on day 0 of AZD1222 vaccination. The receptors shown here come from an adult in good health.

The J gene is TRBJ1-6, the V gene TRBV27; D gene ambiguous. V dropped 6 bases and J dropped 2 bases, with 14 bases sitting between them. The CDR3 sequence is 16 residues long. CDR1 MNHEY and CDR2 SMNVEV come from the germline V gene (reference sequence). CDR3 in amino acids: CASRTGRSAYNSPLHF. CDR3 nucleotide sequence: TGTGCCAGCAGAACCGGGAGAAGCGCCTATAATTCACCCCTCCACTTT.

CDR3 sequence: CASSYRQESNYGYTF. CDR3 coding DNA: TGTGCCAGCAGTTATCGGCAGGAGTCTAACTATGGCTACACCTTC. V gene TRBV6-2 or TRBV6-3 combines with J gene TRBJ1-2; D gene uncertain. The CDR3 spans 15 residues. The V end lost 3 bases, the J end lost 0 bases, and 11 bases lay between the germline ends. Germline CDR1 and CDR2: MNHEY and SVGEGT.

V gene TRBV18 combines with J gene TRBJ1-5, with D hard to call. The CDR3 spans 17 residues. CDR1 and CDR2 from the germline V gene are KGHSH and LQKENI. Trimming removed 3 bases at V and 3 bases at J, with 18 bases between. The CDR3 region has the DNA TGTGCCAGCTCACCGTTCGGCCCCGAGGCCTTCAATCAGCCCCAGCATTTT. The encoded protein is CASSPFGPEAFNQPQHF.

The chain recombines TRBV2 with TRBJ2-7; no firm D call. Between the trimmed V and J ends, which lost 4 bases and 1 base, there was a span of 14 bases. The CDR3 spans 15 residues. Germline CDR1 SNHLY, CDR2 FYNNEI. The CDR3 sequence is CASSGQGRVSYEQYF. CDR3 bases: TGTGCCAGCAGTGGCCAAGGTAGGGTTTCCTACGAGCAGTACTTC.

The rearrangement joins TRBV27 to TRBJ2-5; 9 bases agree with TRBD2. The CDR3 is 17 amino acids. Germline V gene sequence: CDR1 MNHEY, CDR2 SMNVEV (reference sequence). V lost 6 bases and J lost 4; bases outside the gene matches: 15. The CDR3 DNA reads as TGTGCCAGCAGAACATTGGTCCGCGGGAGGGCCGGAGAGACCCAGTACTTC. This codes for CASRTLVRGRAGETQYF.

This clone has just a few counts. The J gene is TRBJ2-3, the V gene TRBV6-4, with a weak D call TRBD1 (6 bases). Trimming left V 0 bases short and J 1 base short, with 8 bases between. CDR3 size: 15 residues. CDR1 is MRHNA, CDR2 SNTAGT, per germline. CDR3 DNA: TGTGCCAGCAGTGACTCCCCAGGGGGCACAGATACGCAGTATTTT. Its translation is CASSDSPGGTDTQYF.

V and J are TRBV3-1 (or the pseudogene TRBV3-2) and TRBJ1-5; 8 bases line up with TRBD1. V dropped 1 base and J dropped 7; count of bases not matched to a gene: 6. The CDR3 totals 15 residues. Germline V gene lookup returns CDR1 LGHDT and CDR2 YNNKEL (reference sequence). For the CDR3, the DNA is TGTGCCAGCAGCCAAGGTCCGACAGGGGAGCAGCCCCAGCATTTT. It encodes CASSQGPTGEQPQHF.

This CDR3 is CASSRSAGPQETQYF. The CDR3 bases are TGTGCCAGCTCACGTTCCGCTGGGCCCCAAGAGACCCAGTACTTC. The chain combines TRBV18 with TRBJ2-5; D is undetermined. The CDR3 runs 15 residues. Germline V gives CDR1 KGHSH, CDR2 LQKENI. V was shortened by 4 bases and J by 1 base, with 13 bases between the two germline ends.

The V gene is TRBV19, the J gene TRBJ1-2; no clear D gene. Germline V lookup: CDR1 LNHDA, CDR2 SQIVND (reference sequence). There are 14 residues in the CDR3. The V and J ends lost 3 bases and 6 bases respectively, with 14 bases between them. The CDR3 here is CASSILGRIDGYTF. In nucleotides, the CDR3 is TGTGCCAGTAGTATTCTCGGACGTATCGATGGCTACACCTTC.

This chain joins TRBV29-1 and TRBJ1-2; the D gene is possibly TRBD1 (6 bases). The CDR3 contains 13 residues. V shed 7 bases and J shed 4 bases, with 16 bases lying between them. CDR1 SQVTM and CDR2 ANQGSEA come from the germline V gene. The CDR3 DNA is TGCAGCGCTAGGACAGAGGTCCCCTATGGCTACACCTTC. Its translation is CSARTEVPYGYTF.

This clone has just a few counts. The J gene is TRBJ2-7, the V gene TRBV5-5; 9 bases line up with TRBD1. Germline CDR1 reads SGHKS; CDR2 reads YYEKEE (reference sequence). The CDR3 consists of 12 residues. V lost 4 bases to trimming and J lost 6 bases; unmatched junction nucleotides: 2. The CDR3 loop reads CASSLTGGEQYF. The CDR3, as DNA: TGTGCCAGCAGCCTGACAGGGGGCGAGCAGTACTTC.

This sequence joins TRBV7-8 and TRBJ1-2; tentatively, D is TRBD1 (5 bases). Germline-derived CDR1 and CDR2 are SGHVS and FQNEAQ. The CDR3 is 15 residues long. Trimming stripped 3 bases from V and 10 bases from J, with 21 bases between. CDR3 loop: CASSFSPGLSGSYTF. Written as DNA, the CDR3 is TGTGCCAGCAGCTTTTCACCGGGACTATCGGGGTCCTACACCTTC. Full variable domain (rest looked up from reference TRBV7-8 and TRBJ1-2): GAGVSQSPRYKVAKRGQDVALRCDPISGHVSLFWYQQALGQGPEFLTYFQNEAQLDKSGLPSDRFFAERPEGSVSTLKIQRTQQEDSAVYLCASSFSPGLSGSYTFGSGTRLTVV.

V and J are TRBV16 and TRBJ1-2; D uncertain. The CDR3 sequence is 13 residues long. V lost 2 bases to trimming and J lost 2 bases, with 6 bases between them. From germline, CDR1 is KGHSY and CDR2 FQNENV. This chain's CDR3 is CASSQAENYGYTF. The CDR3 DNA reads as TGTGCCAGCAGCCAAGCTGAGAACTATGGCTACACCTTC. Combining the CDR3 with reference TRBV16 and TRBJ1-2 gives the whole variable domain GEEVAQTPKHLVRGEGQKAKLYCAPIKGHSYVFWYQQVLKNEFKFLISFQNENVFDETGMPKERFSAKCLPNSPCSLEIQATKLEDSAVYFCASSQAENYGYTFGSGTRLTVV.

This clone was seen just once. This rearrangement joins TRBV4-3 to TRBJ1-3, with 7 positions matching TRBD1. Per the germline V gene, CDR1 is LGHNA and CDR2 is YSLEER. The CDR3 loop spans 17 amino acids. V lost 0 bases, J lost 0 bases, and 5 bases stayed unmatched. CDR3 DNA: TGCGCCAGCAGCCAAGAACCGACAGGGAGCTCTGGAAACACCATATATTTT. Translation: CASSQEPTGSSGNTIYF.

This clone showed up just once. The V gene is TRBV3-1 (or the pseudogene TRBV3-2), the J gene TRBJ1-3, with a possible D match to TRBD1 (6 bases). The CDR3 totals 16 residues. With 1 base removed from V and 0 bases from J, the gap between germline ends came to 10 bases. Per germline, CDR1 LGHDT and CDR2 YNNKEL (reference sequence). CDR3: CASSQGARGSGNTIYF. In nucleotides, the CDR3 is TGTGCCAGCAGCCAAGGGGCCAGGGGCTCTGGAAACACCATATATTTT.

This chain uses TRBV7-2 with TRBJ1-4, with unresolved D. The V gene's germline CDR1 is SGHTA and CDR2 FQGNSA. The CDR3 extends over 15 amino acids. V lost 3 bases and J 0 bases, leaving 8 bases between the germline ends. CDR3 in DNA: TGTGCCAGCAGCTTCAGCCCAGCAACTAATGAAAAACTGTTTTTT. Translating gives CASSFSPATNEKLFF.

The rearrangement uses TRBV29-1 and TRBJ1-2; 9 bases are a match to TRBD1. This CDR3 has 15 amino acids. Losses at the gene ends were 0 bases for V and 7 bases for J; bases not matched to a gene: 9. Germline V gene lookup returns CDR1 SQVTM and CDR2 ANQGSEA. CDR3 in amino acids: CSVEDPGQGGSGYTF. For the CDR3, the DNA is TGCAGCGTTGAAGACCCGGGACAGGGAGGGAGTGGCTACACCTTC.

V is TRBV18 and J is TRBJ2-3; 7 positions match TRBD2. Trimming took 0 bases from V and 4 from J; bases not matched to a gene: 1. The CDR3 has 14 amino acids. Germline V gene data show CDR1 as KGHSH and CDR2 as LQKENI. Here the CDR3 DNA reads TGTGCCAGCTCACCACCTGGGAGGGCAGATACGCAGTATTTT. Its translation: CASSPPGRADTQYF.

This clone was recorded a few times. V is TRBV3-1 (or the pseudogene TRBV3-2) and J is TRBJ1-3; D is ambiguous. This CDR3 comprises 16 residues. The germline gives CDR1 LGHDT, CDR2 YNNKEL (reference sequence). V was trimmed by 1 base and J by 0 bases, leaving 10 bases between them. The CDR3 bases are TGTGCCAGCAGCCAAGTGGCCGGGGTCTCTGGAAACACCATATATTTT. Its protein is CASSQVAGVSGNTIYF.

V usage is TRBV7-2 and J usage is TRBJ2-3; TRBD1 matches 11 bases. The J segment lost 4 bases and the V segment lost 4 bases, leaving 7 bases of the junction unmatched. Germline lookup yields CDR1 SGHTA and CDR2 FQGNSA. The length of the CDR3 is 16 residues. The CDR3 sequence is CASSSRGGQGADTQYF. DNA for the CDR3: TGTGCCAGCAGCTCTAGAGGGGGACAGGGGGCAGATACGCAGTATTTT.

The chain carries TRBV6-2 or TRBV6-3 and TRBJ1-2; 10 bases are shared with TRBD1. Trimming at V came to 4 bases and at J to 6 bases, leaving 20 bases not matched to a gene. This CDR3 comprises 19 residues. Germline CDR1 and CDR2: MNHEY and SVGEGT. The CDR3 DNA reads TGTGCCAGCAGTTCACGAATCTCCCGGGACAGGGGATCGTTGGATGGCTACACCTTC. It is translated as CASSSRISRDRGSLDGYTF.

The rearrangement links TRBV7-8 to TRBJ2-5; possibly TRBD1 for D (6 bases). V was clipped by 5 bases and J by 5 bases, with 18 bases between them. Germline CDR1 reads SGHVS; CDR2 reads FQNEAQ. This CDR3 region has 15 residues. CDR3 amino acids: CASSERQVRQETQYF. CDR3 coding DNA: TGTGCCAGCAGCGAGAGACAGGTTCGGCAGGAGACCCAGTACTTC.

The gene calls are TRBV29-1 and TRBJ2-5; 13 nucleotides line up with TRBD2. Germline V gene data show CDR1 as SQVTM and CDR2 as ANQGSEA. Trimming cost V 7 bases and J 6 bases; bases outside gene matches: 14. The CDR3 runs to 16 residues. The CDR3: CSAQGLAGIPVKTQYF. The CDR3 DNA follows: TGCAGCGCCCAGGGACTAGCGGGAATTCCGGTGAAGACCCAGTACTTC.

The rearrangement joins TRBV11-2 to TRBJ2-1; maybe TRBD1 (7 bases). With 3 bases removed from V and 7 bases from J, the gap between germline ends came to 13 bases. This CDR3 is built from 14 residues. The germline V gene encodes CDR1 SGHAT and CDR2 FQNNGV. CDR3 residues: CASSLAGGYNEQFF. The CDR3 DNA sequence: TGTGCCAGCAGCTTGGCAGGGGGGTATAATGAGCAGTTCTTC. Full variable domain (remainder filled in from reference TRBV11-2 and TRBJ2-1): EAGVAQSPRYKIIEKRQSVAFWCNPISGHATLYWYQQILGQGPKLLIQFQNNGVVDDSQLPKDRFSAERLKGVDSTLKIQPAKLEDSAVYLCASSLAGGYNEQFFGPGTRLTVL.

The chain combines TRBV9 with TRBJ1-1; a possible D gene is TRBD1 (6 bases). Germline CDR1 SGDLS, CDR2 YYNGEE. V was shortened by 0 bases and J by 0 bases, with 15 bases between the two germline ends. The CDR3 consists of 17 residues. The CDR3 protein is CASSVAVADSLNTEAFF. CDR3 nucleotides: TGTGCCAGCAGCGTAGCTGTAGCGGACAGTCTGAACACTGAAGCTTTCTTT. The full variable domain, rest sourced from reference TRBV9 and TRBJ1-1, is DSGVTQTPKHLITATGQRVTLRCSPRSGDLSVYWYQQSLDQGLQFLIQYYNGEERAKGNILERFSAQQFPDLHSELNLSSLELGDSALYFCASSVAVADSLNTEAFFGQGTRLTVV.